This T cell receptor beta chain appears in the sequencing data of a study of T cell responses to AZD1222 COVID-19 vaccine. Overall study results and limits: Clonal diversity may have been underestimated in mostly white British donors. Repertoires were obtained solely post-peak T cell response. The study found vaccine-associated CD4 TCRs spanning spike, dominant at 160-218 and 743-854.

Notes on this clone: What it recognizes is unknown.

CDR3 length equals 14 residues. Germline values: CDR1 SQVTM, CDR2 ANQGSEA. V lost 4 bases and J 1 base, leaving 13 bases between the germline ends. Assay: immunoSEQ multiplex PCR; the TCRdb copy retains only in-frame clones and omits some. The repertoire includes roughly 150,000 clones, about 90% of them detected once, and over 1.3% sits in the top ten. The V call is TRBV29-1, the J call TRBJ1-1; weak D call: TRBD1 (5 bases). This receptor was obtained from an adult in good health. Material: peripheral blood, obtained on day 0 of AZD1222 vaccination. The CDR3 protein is CSVGGRWANTEAFF. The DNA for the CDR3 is TGCAGCGTTGGGGGACGATGGGCGAACACTGAAGCTTTCTTT.